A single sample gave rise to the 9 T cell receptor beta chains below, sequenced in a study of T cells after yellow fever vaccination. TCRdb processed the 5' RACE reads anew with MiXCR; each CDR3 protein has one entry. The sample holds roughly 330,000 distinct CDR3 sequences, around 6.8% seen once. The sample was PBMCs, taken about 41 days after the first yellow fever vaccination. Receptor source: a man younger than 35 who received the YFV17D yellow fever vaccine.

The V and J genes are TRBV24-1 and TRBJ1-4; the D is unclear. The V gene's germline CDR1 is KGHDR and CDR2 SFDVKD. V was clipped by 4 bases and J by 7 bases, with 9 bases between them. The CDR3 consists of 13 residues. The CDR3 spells CATSEQFSEKLFF. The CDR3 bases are TGTGCCACCAGTGAACAGTTTTCTGAAAAACTGTTTTTT.

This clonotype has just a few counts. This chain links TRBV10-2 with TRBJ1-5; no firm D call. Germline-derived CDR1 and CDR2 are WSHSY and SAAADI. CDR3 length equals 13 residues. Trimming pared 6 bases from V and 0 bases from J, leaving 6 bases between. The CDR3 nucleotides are TGCGCCAGCAGGGGCCATAGCAATCAGCCCCAGCATTTT. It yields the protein CASRGHSNQPQHF.

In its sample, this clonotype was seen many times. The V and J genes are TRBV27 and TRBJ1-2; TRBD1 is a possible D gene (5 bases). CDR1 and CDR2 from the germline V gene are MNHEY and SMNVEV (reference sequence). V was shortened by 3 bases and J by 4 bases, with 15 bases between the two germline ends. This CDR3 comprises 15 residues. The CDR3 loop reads CASSLIGGTLYGYTF. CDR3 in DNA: TGTGCCAGCAGTTTGATAGGAGGGACCCTCTATGGCTACACCTTC.

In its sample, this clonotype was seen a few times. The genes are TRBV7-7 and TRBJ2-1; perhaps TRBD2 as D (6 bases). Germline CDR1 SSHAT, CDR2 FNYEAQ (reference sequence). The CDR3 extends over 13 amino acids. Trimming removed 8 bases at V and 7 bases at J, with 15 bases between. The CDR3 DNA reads TGTGCCAGCGGGCGTGGGGGGTTGAATGAGCAGTTCTTC. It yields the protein CASGRGGLNEQFF.

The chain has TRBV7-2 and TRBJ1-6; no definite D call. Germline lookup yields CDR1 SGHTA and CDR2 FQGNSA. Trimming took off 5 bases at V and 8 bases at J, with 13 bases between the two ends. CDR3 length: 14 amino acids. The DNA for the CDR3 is TGTGCCAGCAGCCGTGATCAAGACTATTCACCCCTCCACTTT. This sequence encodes CASSRDQDYSPLHF.

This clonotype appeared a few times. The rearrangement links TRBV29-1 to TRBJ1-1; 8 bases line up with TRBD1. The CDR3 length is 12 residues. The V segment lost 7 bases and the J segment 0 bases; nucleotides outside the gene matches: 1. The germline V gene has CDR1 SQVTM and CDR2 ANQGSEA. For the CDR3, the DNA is TGCAGCGCGGGACAGGTGAACACTGAAGCTTTCTTT. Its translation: CSAGQVNTEAFF.

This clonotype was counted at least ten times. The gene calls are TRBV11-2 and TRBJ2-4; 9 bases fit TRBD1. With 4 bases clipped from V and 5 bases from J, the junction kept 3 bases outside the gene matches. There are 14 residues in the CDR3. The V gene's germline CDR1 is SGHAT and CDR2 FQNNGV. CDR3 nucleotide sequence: TGTGCCAGCAGCTCATGGACAGGGGAAAACATTCAGTACTTC. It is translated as CASSSWTGENIQYF.

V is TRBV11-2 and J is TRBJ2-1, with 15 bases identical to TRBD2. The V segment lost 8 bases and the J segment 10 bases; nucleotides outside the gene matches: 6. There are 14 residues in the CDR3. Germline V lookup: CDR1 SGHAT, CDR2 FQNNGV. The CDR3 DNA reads TGTGCCAGCGGACTAGCGGGGGGGCCTCGGGAGCAGTTCTTC. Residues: CASGLAGGPREQFF.

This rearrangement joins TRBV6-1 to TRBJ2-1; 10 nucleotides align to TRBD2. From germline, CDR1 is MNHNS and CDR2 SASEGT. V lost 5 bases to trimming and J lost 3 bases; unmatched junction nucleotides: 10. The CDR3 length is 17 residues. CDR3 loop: CASSPTGAGGIYNEQFF. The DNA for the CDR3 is TGTGCCAGCAGTCCCACAGGAGCGGGGGGGATCTACAATGAGCAGTTCTTC.